The following is a T cell receptor (beta chain) sequence with its context. No antigen is known for it. CDR1 is SGHTA, CDR2 FQGNSA, per germline. V trimming: 4 bases; J trimming: 2 bases; junction bases outside the gene matches: 11. The CDR3 has 18 amino acids. The data originate from a study of blood T cells in healthy people across ages. General study points: No conclusive comparison of naive versus antigen-experienced cells was possible with unsorted PBMCs. CMV infection status of these donors was not known.

Using a J-beta primer mix together with a sample-barcoded 5' primer, a second PCR was run for about 7 to 12 cycles. One entry per CDR3 protein results from TCRdb running MiXCR on the 5' RACE reads. The profile shows some 930,000 distinct CDR3 sequences, roughly 28% of them singletons. The sample also formed part of further work on T cells of mothers and their children. That paper adds: In the second PCR, M1S primer introduced barcodes and 2-4 random bases. Thymic selection, a shaping force on TCR recombination output, acts similarly in related and unrelated pairs.

The sequencing input was blood. The sequence was collected from a woman aged 40 to 49 in good health. The rearrangement links TRBV7-2 to TRBJ2-1; 10 bases are shared with TRBD2. CDR3 amino acids: CASSSLEREGRTYNEQFF. CDR3 in DNA: TGTGCCAGCAGCTCTTTAGAGCGGGAGGGCCGCACCTACAATGAGCAGTTCTTC.